Below, one T cell receptor (beta chain) is given with its context. Antigen specificity is unknown. Using immunoSEQ multiplex PCR, the repertoire was profiled, and TCRdb retains in-frame clones only, with some absent. This table has about 130,000 clones, 70% to 90% appearing once. This record comes from a study of T cell responses to AZD1222 COVID-19 vaccine. Second-dose groups at about 4 or about 12 weeks were pooled. Study-level results: Spike-specific TCR breadth and depth went up after people got two AZD1222 doses. The donors showed a predominance of white British ancestry and of females, with possible underestimation of clonal diversity. Spike was spanned by vaccine-associated CD4 TCRs, with dominance at 160-218 and 743-854.

Germline V lookup: CDR1 LGHDT, CDR2 YNNKEL (reference sequence). CDR3 length: 16 amino acids. Trimming pared 4 bases from V and 3 bases from J, leaving 16 bases between. The sample in question was peripheral blood, obtained 28 days after the second AZD1222 dose. The chain links TRBV3-1 (or the pseudogene TRBV3-2) to TRBJ2-1, with D perhaps matching TRBD2 (6 bases). The clonotype comes from an adult who received the AZD1222 COVID-19 vaccine. In DNA, the CDR3 is TGTGCCAGCAGCCCCTTAAAAGCGGGTTACTACAATGAGCAGTTCTTC. It translates to CASSPLKAGYYNEQFF.